These T cell receptor beta chains were read from a single sample in a study of early stage breast cancer tumors. Data came from immunoSEQ multiplex PCR; TCRdb stores just in-frame clones and leaves some out. Of some 6,500 clones detected, 65% to 80% appear once; the ten largest clones hold about 8.6%. The specimen sequenced was normal breast tissue next to the tumor. The origin of the receptors is a person aged 40-50 years with breast cancer. Each CDR3 is given with its conserved first and last residue. Not every row has a clone size; where given, it reads once, few, many or a size class.

v_gene	abundance	j_gene	CDR3aa
TRBV5-1	-	TRBJ1-4	CASSPYTGTVNEKLFF
TRBV2	-	TRBJ1-1	CASSELRGANTEAFF
TRBV25-1	-	TRBJ1-1	CASRQGYTEAFF
TRBV2	few	TRBJ2-3	CASSEKGRATDTQYF
TRBV19	-	TRBJ1-4	CASRPLEDSPEKLFF
TRBV18	-	TRBJ1-2	CASSPPPDYNYGYTF
TRBV5-4	-	TRBJ1-2	CASSPDRVGYGYTF
TRBV29-1	-	TRBJ2-3	CSVEPQAGTDTQYF
TRBV7-9	-	TRBJ2-1	CASSLQGLNEQFF
TRBV5-4	once	TRBJ2-3	CASSLGVSTDTQYF
TRBV21-1	-	TRBJ1-5	CASSKGAAGQGNQPQHF
TRBV7-9	-	TRBJ2-2	CASSATGTANTGELFF
TRBV18	-	TRBJ2-7	CASSPPGQAHEQYF
TRBV5-8	-	TRBJ2-2	CASSFRGLNTGELFF
TRBV7-8	few	TRBJ2-7	CASSLASGSNEQYF